The sample holds one count of the clone carrying this TCR beta chain. Other DNA sequences within the sample encode an identical CDR3. The sample comes from a study of shared clonotypes between healthy human individuals. Looked up from germline, CDR1 is MNHEY and CDR2 is SMNVEV (reference sequence). Deletions cut 6 bases from V and 1 base from J, with 10 bases between. The CDR3 has 13 amino acids. Sequencing was performed with immunoSEQ multiplex PCR; in TCRdb, only in-frame clones are kept and a portion is missing. The sample contains a few million clones, roughly 93% of which appear only once. Cells designated naive CD8 were CD45RO-negative and were positively selected for CCR7, with terminally differentiated effector memory CD45RA+ cells excluded.

The sequenced material came from naive CD8+ T cells from PBMCs. This clonotype was obtained from a man younger than 35 in good health. Some clones in this sample may be carry-over from other donors' samples. The chain is built from TRBV27 and TRBJ2-7; no clear D. CDR3 sequence (DNA): TGTGCCAGCAGCTGGGGTGGGTCCTACGAGCAGTACTTC. Translating gives CASSWGGSYEQYF.